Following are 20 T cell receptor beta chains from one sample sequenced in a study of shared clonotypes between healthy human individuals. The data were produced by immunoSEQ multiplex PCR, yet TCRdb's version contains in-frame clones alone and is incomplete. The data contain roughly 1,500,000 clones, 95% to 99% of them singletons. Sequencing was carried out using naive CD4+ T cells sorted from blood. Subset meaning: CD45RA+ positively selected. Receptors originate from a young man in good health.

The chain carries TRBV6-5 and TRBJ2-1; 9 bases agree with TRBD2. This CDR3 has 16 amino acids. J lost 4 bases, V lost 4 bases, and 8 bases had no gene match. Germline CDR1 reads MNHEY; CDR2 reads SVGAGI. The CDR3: CASSFLTSGLYNEQFF. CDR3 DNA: TGTGCCAGCAGTTTCTTGACTAGCGGCTTATACAATGAGCAGTTCTTC.

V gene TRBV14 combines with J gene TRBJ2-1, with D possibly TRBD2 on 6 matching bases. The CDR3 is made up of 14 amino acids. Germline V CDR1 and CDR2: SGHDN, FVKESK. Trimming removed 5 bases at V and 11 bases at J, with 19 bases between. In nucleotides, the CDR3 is TGTGCCAGCAGCGGACAATGGGAGGCAATGAAGCAGTTCTTC. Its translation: CASSGQWEAMKQFF.

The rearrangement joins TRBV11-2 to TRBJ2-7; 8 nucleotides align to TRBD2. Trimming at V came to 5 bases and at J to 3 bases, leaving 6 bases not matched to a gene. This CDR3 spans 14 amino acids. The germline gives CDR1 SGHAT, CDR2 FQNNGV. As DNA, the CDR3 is TGTGCCAGCAGCCGGGAGGGGATCGACTACGAGCAGTACTTC. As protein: CASSREGIDYEQYF.

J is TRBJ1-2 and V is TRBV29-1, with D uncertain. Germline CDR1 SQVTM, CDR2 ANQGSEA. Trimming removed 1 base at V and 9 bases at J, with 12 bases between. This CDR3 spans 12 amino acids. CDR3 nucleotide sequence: TGCAGCGTTGAAGCTGAGAGGGATTGCTACACCTTC. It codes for CSVEAERDCYTF.

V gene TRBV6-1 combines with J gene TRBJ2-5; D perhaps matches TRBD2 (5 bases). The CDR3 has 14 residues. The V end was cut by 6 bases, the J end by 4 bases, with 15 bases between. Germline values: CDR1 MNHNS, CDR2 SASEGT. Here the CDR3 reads CASSGNWVIETQYF. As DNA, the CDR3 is TGTGCCAGCAGCGGGAATTGGGTAATAGAGACCCAGTACTTC.

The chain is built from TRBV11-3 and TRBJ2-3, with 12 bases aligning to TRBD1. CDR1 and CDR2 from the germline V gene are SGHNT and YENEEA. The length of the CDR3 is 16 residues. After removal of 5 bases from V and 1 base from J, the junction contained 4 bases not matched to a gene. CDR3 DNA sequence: TGTGCCAGCAGCCCGGGACAGGGGGCCCGCACAGATACGCAGTATTTT. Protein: CASSPGQGARTDTQYF.

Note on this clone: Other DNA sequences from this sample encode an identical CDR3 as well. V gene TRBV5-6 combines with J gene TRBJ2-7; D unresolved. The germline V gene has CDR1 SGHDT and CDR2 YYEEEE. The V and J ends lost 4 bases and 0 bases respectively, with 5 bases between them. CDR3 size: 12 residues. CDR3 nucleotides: TGTGCCAGCAGCCAAAGCTCCTACGAGCAGTACTTC. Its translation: CASSQSSYEQYF.

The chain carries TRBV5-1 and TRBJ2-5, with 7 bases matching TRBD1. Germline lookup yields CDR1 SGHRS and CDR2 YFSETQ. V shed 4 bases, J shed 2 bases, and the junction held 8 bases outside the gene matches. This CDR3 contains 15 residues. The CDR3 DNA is TGCGCCAGCAGCCTTGGCACAGGGGATCAAGAGACCCAGTACTTC. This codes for CASSLGTGDQETQYF. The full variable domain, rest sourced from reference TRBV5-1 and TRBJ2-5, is KAGVTQTPRYLIKTRGQQVTLSCSPISGHRSVSWYQQTPGQGLQFLFEYFSETQRNKGNFPGRFSGRQFSNSRSEMNVSTLELGDSALYLCASSLGTGDQETQYFGPGTRLLVL.

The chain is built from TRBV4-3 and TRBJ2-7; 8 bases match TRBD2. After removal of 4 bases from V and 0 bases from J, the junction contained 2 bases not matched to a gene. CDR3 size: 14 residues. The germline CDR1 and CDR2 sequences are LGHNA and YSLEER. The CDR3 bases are TGCGCCAGCAGCCCGGGGGGGAGCTCCTACGAGCAGTACTTC. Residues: CASSPGGSSYEQYF.

For the CDR3, the DNA is TGTGCCAGCAGCTCGACACGGGTTGGAGGTGGCTACACCTTC. Protein product: CASSSTRVGGGYTF. The chain is built from TRBV7-2 and TRBJ1-2; no reliable D call. Germline V lookup: CDR1 SGHTA, CDR2 FQGNSA. The V gene lost 4 bases and the J gene lost 7 bases, with 16 bases spanning the gap. This CDR3 contains 14 residues.

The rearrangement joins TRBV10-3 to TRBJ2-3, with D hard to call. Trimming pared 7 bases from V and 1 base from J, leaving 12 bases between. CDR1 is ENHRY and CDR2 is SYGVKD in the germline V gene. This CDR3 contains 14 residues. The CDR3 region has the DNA TGTGCCATCAACCAGCGAGGAGGCACAGATACGCAGTATTTT. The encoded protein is CAINQRGGTDTQYF.

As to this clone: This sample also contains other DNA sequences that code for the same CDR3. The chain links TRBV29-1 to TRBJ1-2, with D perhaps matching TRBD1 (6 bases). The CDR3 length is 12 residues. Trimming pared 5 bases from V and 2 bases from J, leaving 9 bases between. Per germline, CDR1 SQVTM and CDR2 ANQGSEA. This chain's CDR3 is CSVSTGNYGYTF. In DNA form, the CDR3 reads TGCAGCGTTTCTACAGGGAACTATGGCTACACCTTC.

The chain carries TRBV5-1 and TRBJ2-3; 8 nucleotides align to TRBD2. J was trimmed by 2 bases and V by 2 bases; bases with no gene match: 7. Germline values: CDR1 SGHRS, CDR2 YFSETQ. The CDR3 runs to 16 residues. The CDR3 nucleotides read TGCGCCAGCAGCTTCGGGACTAGTTCCTCCACAGATACGCAGTATTTT. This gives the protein CASSFGTSSSTDTQYF.

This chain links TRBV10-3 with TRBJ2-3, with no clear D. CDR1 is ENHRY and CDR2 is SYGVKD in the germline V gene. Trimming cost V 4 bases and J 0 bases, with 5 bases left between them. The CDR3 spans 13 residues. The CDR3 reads CAISGASTDTQYF. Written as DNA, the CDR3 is TGTGCCATCAGTGGCGCTAGCACAGATACGCAGTATTTT.

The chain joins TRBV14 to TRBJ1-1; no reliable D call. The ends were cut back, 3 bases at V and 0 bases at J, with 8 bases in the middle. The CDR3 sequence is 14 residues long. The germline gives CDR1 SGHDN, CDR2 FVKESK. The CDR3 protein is CASSQSYMNTEAFF. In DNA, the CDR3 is TGTGCCAGCAGCCAGAGTTACATGAACACTGAAGCTTTCTTT.

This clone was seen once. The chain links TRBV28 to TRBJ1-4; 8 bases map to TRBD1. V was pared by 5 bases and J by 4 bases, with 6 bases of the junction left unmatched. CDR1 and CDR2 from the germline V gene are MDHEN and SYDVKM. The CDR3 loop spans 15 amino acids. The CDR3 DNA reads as TGTGCCAGCAGTGTTAGGACAGGGCTTAATGAAAAACTGTTTTTT. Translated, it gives CASSVRTGLNEKLFF.

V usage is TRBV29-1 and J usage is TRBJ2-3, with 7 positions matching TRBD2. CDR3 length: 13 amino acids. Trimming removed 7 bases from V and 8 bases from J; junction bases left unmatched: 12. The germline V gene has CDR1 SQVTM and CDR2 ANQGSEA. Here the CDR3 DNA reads TGCAGCGGGGCGGGACTAATTCCTGGTACGCAGTATTTT. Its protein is CSGAGLIPGTQYF.

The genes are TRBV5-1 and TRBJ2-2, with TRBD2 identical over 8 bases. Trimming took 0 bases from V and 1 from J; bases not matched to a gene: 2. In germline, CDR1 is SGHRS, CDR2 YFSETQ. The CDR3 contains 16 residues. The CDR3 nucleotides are TGCGCCAGCAGCTTGGCCCTAGCGGGGAACACCGGGGAGCTGTTTTTT. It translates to CASSLALAGNTGELFF. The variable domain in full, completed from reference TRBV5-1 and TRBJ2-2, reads KAGVTQTPRYLIKTRGQQVTLSCSPISGHRSVSWYQQTPGQGLQFLFEYFSETQRNKGNFPGRFSGRQFSNSRSEMNVSTLELGDSALYLCASSLALAGNTGELFFGEGSRLTVL.

CDR3 DNA sequence: TGTGCCAGTAGTATAGTCCAGGGTAATCAGCCCCAGCATTTT. Protein sequence: CASSIVQGNQPQHF. This sequence joins TRBV19 and TRBJ1-5; tentatively, D is TRBD1 (5 bases). Trimming took off 1 base at V and 4 bases at J, with 8 bases between the two ends. The CDR3 totals 14 residues. Germline V gene sequence: CDR1 LNHDA, CDR2 SQIVND (reference sequence).

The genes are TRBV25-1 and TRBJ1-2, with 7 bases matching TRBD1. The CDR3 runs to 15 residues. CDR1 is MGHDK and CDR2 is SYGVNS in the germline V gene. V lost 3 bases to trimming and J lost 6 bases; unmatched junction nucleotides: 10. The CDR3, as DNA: TGTGCCAGCAGTGAGTTAGGACAGGCTGGGGATGGCTACACCTTC. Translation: CASSELGQAGDGYTF.